Each of the 9 T cell receptor beta chains below was sequenced from the same sample in a study of T cell changes during pregnancy in multiple sclerosis. This table comes from immunoSEQ multiplex PCR, and its TCRdb copy is limited to in-frame clones, with some not included. The sample holds fewer than 65,000 clones, about 91% seen once. The sequenced sample was peripheral blood, obtained before pregnancy. The source is a female donor with multiple sclerosis, enrolled in a pregnancy study.

V gene TRBV18 combines with J gene TRBJ1-5; 8 bases are a match to TRBD1. The CDR3 runs 14 residues. Germline-derived CDR1 and CDR2 are KGHSH and LQKENI. V gave up 3 bases and J gave up 9 bases; unmatched junction bases: 7. The CDR3 region is CASSPTTGDRPQHF. The CDR3 nucleotides read TGTGCCAGCTCACCCACGACAGGGGATCGGCCCCAGCATTTT.

This chain joins TRBV7-2 and TRBJ1-3; D is uncertain. In germline, CDR1 is SGHTA, CDR2 FQGNSA. The ends were cut back, 9 bases at V and 4 bases at J, with 7 bases in the middle. The CDR3 has 11 amino acids. Here the CDR3 DNA reads TGTGCCAGTCACCGGGGAAACACCATATATTTT. This codes for CASHRGNTIYF.

This chain uses TRBV30 with TRBJ2-1, with D possibly TRBD1 on 5 matching bases. The CDR3 totals 14 residues. V lost 4 bases to trimming and J lost 7 bases, with 17 bases between them. Germline values: CDR1 GTSNPN, CDR2 SVGIG (reference sequence). The CDR3 DNA is TGTGCCTGGATGAAGGACCCGAAGGGGAATGAGCAGTTCTTC. This gives the protein CAWMKDPKGNEQFF.

J is TRBJ2-7 and V is TRBV25-1; TRBD1 agrees at 9 bases. CDR1 and CDR2 from the germline V gene are MGHDK and SYGVNS. Trimming at V came to 2 bases and at J to 7 bases, leaving 6 bases not matched to a gene. This CDR3 has 14 residues. The DNA for the CDR3 is TGTGCCAGCAGTGAAGTGGGGACAGGGAGGGAGCAGTACTTC. This sequence encodes CASSEVGTGREQYF.

This clone was seen only once. The chain combines TRBV6-6 with TRBJ1-5, with unresolved D. Trimming cost V 2 bases and J 0 bases, with 11 bases left between them. Germline V lookup: CDR1 MNHNY, CDR2 SVGAGI (reference sequence). The CDR3 totals 16 residues. Here the CDR3 reads CASSYPDIDSNQPQHF. As DNA, the CDR3 is TGTGCCAGCAGTTACCCCGACATCGATAGCAATCAGCCCCAGCATTTT.

The rearrangement links TRBV19 to TRBJ2-7; D is unresolved. Germline-derived CDR1 and CDR2 are LNHDA and SQIVND (reference sequence). Trimming pared 5 bases from V and 4 bases from J, leaving 15 bases between. The CDR3 runs 14 residues. CDR3 loop: CASSSSTGSYEQYF. CDR3 DNA sequence: TGTGCCAGTAGTTCGTCGACTGGATCATACGAGCAGTACTTC.

The V call is TRBV6-1, the J call TRBJ1-2; the match to TRBD1 covers 10 bases. The CDR3 loop spans 15 amino acids. V dropped 2 bases and J dropped 4; count of bases not matched to a gene: 4. Per the germline V gene, CDR1 is MNHNS and CDR2 is SASEGT. The chain's CDR3 is CASSERGTGVYGYTF. CDR3 nucleotides: TGTGCCAGCAGTGAAAGAGGGACAGGGGTCTATGGCTACACCTTC.

CDR3 in DNA: TGTGCCAGCAGCCAAGTTGGGGCCTCCCAGTACTTC. It is translated as CASSQVGASQYF. The chain carries TRBV14 and TRBJ2-5; TRBD1 is a possible D gene (5 bases). CDR1 is SGHDN, CDR2 FVKESK, per germline. Trimming pared 1 base from V and 9 bases from J, leaving 9 bases between. The CDR3 runs 12 residues.

As regards this clone: Its ends do not fully match the called genes, so a read error is possible. The chain couples TRBV7-2 to TRBJ1-1; 10 bases are a match to TRBD1. Looked up from germline, CDR1 is SGHTA and CDR2 is FQGNSA. CDR3 length: 14 amino acids. The CDR3 coding sequence is TGTGCCAGCAGCTTAGAGACAGGGGGCGCTGAAACTTTCTTT. It translates to CASSLETGGAETFF.